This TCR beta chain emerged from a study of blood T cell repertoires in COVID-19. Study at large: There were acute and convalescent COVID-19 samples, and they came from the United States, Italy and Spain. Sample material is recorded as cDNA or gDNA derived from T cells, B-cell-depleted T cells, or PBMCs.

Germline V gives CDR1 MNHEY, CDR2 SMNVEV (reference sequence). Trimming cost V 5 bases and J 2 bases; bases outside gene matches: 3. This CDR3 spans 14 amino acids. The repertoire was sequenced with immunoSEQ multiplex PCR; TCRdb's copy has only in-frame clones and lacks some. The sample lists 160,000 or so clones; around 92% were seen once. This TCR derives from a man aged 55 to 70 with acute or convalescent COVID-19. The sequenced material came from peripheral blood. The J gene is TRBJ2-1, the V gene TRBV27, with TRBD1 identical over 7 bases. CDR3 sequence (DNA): TGTGCCAGCAGTACCGGGACAGCCTACAATGAGCAGTTCTTC. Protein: CASSTGTAYNEQFF.